The clone carrying this T cell receptor beta chain has a handful of counts. Its target is not known. This entry belongs to a study of cytomegalovirus exposure and HLA in healthy donors. PCR amplification relied on 60 Vbeta primers (plus 13 Jbeta primers). Produced via immunoSEQ multiplex PCR; TCRdb's table is partial and in-frame only. The profile shows about 170,000 clones, 70% to 90% of them singletons. CDR3 length: 16 residues. V dropped 4 bases and J dropped 4; count of bases not matched to a gene: 9. The germline V gene encodes CDR1 SGHNT and CDR2 YYREEE (reference sequence). Study-wide results and limits: A later analysis associated roughly 15,000 TCR beta sequences with HLA alleles at a 0.05 false discovery rate. In a later analysis, CMV-associated beta chains were mostly HLA-associated, it appeared.

The rearrangement uses TRBV5-4 and TRBJ2-5; 11 nucleotides align to TRBD1. Sequencing was carried out using PBMCs. The TCR was taken from a young man in good health and CMV-seropositive. The CDR3 spells CASSPPGQGARETQYF. CDR3 DNA: TGTGCCAGCAGCCCCCCCGGACAGGGGGCTAGAGAGACCCAGTACTTC. The full variable domain, rest sourced from reference TRBV5-4 and TRBJ2-5, is ETGVTQSPTHLIKTRGQQVTLRCSSQSGHNTVSWYQQALGQGPQFIFQYYREEENGRGNFPPRFSGLQFPNYSSELNVNALELDDSALYLCASSPPGQGARETQYFGPGTRLLVL.